This T cell receptor (beta chain) was sequenced for a study of cytomegalovirus exposure and HLA in healthy donors. A multiplex PCR was run with 60 Vbeta primers and 13 Jbeta primers. Assay used: immunoSEQ multiplex PCR; TCRdb lists only in-frame clones, some missing. Of roughly 160,000 clones listed, 80% are singletons. Trimming took 4 bases from V and 4 from J; bases not matched to a gene: 1. Looked up from germline, CDR1 is MNHEY and CDR2 is SVGAGI. This CDR3 contains 12 residues. Study outcomes and limitations: Sequencing likely produced, as an artifact, a cluster of highly shared sequence variants.

In regard to this clone: As yet, its antigen is unknown.

The TCR was taken from a man under 40 in good health and CMV-seronegative. The chain uses TRBV6-5 and TRBJ2-7; TRBD2 aligns across 7 bases. The sample was PBMCs. CDR3: CASSWGGYEQYF. In DNA form, the CDR3 reads TGTGCCAGCAGTTGGGGGGGGTACGAGCAGTACTTC.